The T cell receptor (beta chain) under discussion was sequenced for a study of shared clonotypes between healthy human individuals. The germline V gene has CDR1 SEHNR and CDR2 FQNEAQ (reference sequence). Deletions cut 5 bases from V and 5 bases from J, with 12 bases between. The CDR3 loop spans 13 amino acids. This clone was seen more than once but under ten times. Its antigen is undetermined. Findings and limits, study-wide: The sharing of 4% to 5.5% of naive CD4 clonotypes was seen across a handful of donors.

Profiled with immunoSEQ multiplex PCR; TCRdb holds only in-frame clones, not every one. The sample yields roughly 2 million clones, roughly 94% seen once. The specimen sequenced was naive CD4+ T cells sorted from blood. Subset meaning: CD45RA+ positively selected. V usage is TRBV7-9 and J usage is TRBJ2-5, with D maybe TRBD2 (5 bases). The clonotype was recovered from a man between 18 and 29 years old in good health. The CDR3 region is CASSRTGVETQYF. In DNA form, the CDR3 reads TGTGCCAGCAGCCGGACCGGGGTTGAGACCCAGTACTTC.